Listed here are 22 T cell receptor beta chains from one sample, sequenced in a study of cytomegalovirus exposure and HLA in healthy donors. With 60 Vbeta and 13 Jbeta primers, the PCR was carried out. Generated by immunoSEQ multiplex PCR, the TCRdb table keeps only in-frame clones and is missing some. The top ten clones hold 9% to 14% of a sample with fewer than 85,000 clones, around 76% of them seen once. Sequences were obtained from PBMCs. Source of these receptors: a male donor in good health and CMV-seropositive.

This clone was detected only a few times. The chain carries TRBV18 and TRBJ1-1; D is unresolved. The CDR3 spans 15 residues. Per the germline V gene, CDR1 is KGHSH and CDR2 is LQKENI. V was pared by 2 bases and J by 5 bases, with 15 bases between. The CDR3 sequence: CASSPGPVGFTEAFF. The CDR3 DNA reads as TGTGCCAGCTCACCAGGCCCTGTCGGGTTTACTGAAGCTTTCTTT.

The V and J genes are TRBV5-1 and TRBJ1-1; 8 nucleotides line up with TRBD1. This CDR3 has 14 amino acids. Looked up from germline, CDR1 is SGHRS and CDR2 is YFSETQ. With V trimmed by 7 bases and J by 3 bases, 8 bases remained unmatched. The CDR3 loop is CASRQDREHTEAFF. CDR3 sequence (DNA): TGCGCCAGCCGTCAGGACAGGGAACACACTGAAGCTTTCTTT.

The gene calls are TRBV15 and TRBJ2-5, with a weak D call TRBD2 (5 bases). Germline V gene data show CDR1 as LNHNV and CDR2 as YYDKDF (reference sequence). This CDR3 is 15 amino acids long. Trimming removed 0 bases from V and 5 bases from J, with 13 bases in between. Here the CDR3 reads CATSRDLGVGETQYF. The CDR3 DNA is TGTGCCACCAGCAGAGATCTCGGGGTGGGCGAGACCCAGTACTTC. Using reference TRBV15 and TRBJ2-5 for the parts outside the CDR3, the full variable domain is DAMVIQNPRYQVTQFGKPVTLSCSQTLNHNVMYWYQQKSSQAPKLLFHYYDKDFNNEADTPDNFQSRRPNTSFCFLDIRSPGLGDTAMYLCATSRDLGVGETQYFGPGTRLLVL.

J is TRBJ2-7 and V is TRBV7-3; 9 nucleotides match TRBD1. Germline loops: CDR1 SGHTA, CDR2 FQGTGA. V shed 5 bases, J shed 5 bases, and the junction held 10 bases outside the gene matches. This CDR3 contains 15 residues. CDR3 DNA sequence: TGTGCCAGCAGCCGAAACCTGGGACAGGGCGACGAGCAGTACTTC. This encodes CASSRNLGQGDEQYF.

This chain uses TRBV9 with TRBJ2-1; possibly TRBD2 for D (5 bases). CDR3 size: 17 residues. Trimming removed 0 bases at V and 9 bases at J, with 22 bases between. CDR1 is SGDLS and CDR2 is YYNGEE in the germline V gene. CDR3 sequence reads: CASSVVPTRDPKGEQFF. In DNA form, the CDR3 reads TGTGCCAGCAGCGTAGTTCCCACTAGAGATCCTAAGGGTGAGCAGTTCTTC.

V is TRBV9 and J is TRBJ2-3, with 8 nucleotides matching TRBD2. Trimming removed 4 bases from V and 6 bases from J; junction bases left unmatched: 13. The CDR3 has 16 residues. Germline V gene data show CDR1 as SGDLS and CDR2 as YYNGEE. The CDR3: CASSPRGGGSSDTQYF. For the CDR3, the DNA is TGTGCCAGCAGCCCCCGGGGGGGCGGGAGTTCGGATACGCAGTATTTT.

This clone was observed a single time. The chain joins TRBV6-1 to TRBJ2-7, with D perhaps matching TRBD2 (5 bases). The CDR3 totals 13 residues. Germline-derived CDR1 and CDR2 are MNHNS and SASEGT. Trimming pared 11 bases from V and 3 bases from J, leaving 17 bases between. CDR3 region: CAALEVNYYEQYF. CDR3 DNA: TGTGCCGCACTGGAGGTGAACTACTACGAGCAGTACTTC.

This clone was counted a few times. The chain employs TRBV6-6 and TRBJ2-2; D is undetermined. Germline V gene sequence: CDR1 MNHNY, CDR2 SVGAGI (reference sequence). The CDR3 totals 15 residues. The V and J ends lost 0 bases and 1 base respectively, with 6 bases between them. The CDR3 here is CASSYSRQNTGELFF. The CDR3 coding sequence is TGTGCCAGCAGTTACTCGAGACAGAACACCGGGGAGCTGTTTTTT.

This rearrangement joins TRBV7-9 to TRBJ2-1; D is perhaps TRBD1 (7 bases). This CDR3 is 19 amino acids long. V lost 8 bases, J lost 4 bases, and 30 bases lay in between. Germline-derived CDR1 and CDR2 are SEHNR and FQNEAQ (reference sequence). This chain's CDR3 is CASFTRDAGRRGDYNEQFF. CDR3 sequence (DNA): TGTGCCAGCTTCACCCGAGACGCGGGACGCAGGGGGGATTACAATGAGCAGTTCTTC.

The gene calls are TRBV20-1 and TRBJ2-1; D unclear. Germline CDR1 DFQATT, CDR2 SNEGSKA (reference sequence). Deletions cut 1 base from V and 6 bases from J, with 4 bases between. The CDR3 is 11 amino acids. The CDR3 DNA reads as TGCAGTGCTAGAGCTGTCAATGAGCAGTTCTTC. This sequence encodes CSARAVNEQFF.

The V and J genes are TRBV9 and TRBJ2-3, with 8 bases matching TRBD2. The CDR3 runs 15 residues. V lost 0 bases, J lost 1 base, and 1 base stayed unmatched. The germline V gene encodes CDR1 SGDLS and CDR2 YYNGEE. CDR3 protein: CASSVGAGGTDTQYF. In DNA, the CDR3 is TGTGCCAGCAGCGTAGGAGCGGGAGGCACAGATACGCAGTATTTT.

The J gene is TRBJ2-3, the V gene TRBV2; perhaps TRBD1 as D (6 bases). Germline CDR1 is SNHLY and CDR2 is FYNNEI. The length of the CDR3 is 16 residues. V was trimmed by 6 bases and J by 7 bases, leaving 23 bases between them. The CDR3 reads CASSNRLTAQGHTQYF. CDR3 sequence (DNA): TGTGCCAGCAGCAACCGGCTGACCGCACAGGGCCATACGCAGTATTTT.

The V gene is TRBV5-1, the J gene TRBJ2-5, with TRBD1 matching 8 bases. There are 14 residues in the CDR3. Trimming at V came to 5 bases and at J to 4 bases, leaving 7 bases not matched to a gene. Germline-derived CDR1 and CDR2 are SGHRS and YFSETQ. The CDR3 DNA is TGCGCCAGCAGGCCCAGGGGGCGCCCAGAGACCCAGTACTTC. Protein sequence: CASRPRGRPETQYF.

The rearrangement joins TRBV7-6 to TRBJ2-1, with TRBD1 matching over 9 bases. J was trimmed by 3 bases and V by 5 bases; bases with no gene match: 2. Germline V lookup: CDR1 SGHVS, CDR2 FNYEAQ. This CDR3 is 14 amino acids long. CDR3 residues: CASSTTGGYNEQFF. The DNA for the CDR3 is TGTGCCAGCAGCACGACAGGGGGCTACAATGAGCAGTTCTTC.

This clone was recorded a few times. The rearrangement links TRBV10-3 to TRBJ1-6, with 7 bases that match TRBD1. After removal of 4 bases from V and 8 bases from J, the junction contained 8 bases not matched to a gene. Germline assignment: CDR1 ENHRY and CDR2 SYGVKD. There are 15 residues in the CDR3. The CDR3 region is CAISGGGSRDSPLHF. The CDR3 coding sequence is TGTGCCATCAGTGGAGGGGGCTCGAGGGATTCACCCCTCCACTTT.

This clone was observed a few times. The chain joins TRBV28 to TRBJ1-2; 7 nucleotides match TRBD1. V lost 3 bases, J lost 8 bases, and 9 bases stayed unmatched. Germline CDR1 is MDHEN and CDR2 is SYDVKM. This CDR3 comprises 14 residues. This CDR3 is CASSFTDRASGYTF. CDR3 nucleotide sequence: TGTGCCAGCAGTTTCACTGACAGGGCCTCCGGCTACACCTTC.

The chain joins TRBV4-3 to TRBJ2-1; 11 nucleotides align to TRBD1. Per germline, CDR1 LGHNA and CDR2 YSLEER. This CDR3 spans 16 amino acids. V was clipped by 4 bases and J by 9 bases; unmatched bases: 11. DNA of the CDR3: TGCGCCAGCAGCCGCATAGGGGGGACAGGGGGTTTTGAGCAGTTCTTC. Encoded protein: CASSRIGGTGGFEQFF.

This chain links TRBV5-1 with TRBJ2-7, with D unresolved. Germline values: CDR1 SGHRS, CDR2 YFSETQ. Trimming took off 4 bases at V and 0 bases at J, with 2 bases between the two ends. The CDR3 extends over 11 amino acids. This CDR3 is CASSHSYEQYF. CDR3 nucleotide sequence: TGCGCCAGCAGCCACTCCTACGAGCAGTACTTC.

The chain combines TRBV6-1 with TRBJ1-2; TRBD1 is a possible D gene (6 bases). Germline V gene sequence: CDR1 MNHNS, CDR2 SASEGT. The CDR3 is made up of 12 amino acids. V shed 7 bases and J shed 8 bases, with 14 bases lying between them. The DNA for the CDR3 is TGTGCCAGCAATACAGGGTTAGGAGGCTACACCTTC. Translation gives CASNTGLGGYTF.

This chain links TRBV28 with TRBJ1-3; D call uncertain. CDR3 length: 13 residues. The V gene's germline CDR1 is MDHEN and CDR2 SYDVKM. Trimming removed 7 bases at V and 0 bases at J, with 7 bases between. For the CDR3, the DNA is TGTGCCAGCATGAGGAACTCTGGAAACACCATATATTTT. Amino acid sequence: CASMRNSGNTIYF.

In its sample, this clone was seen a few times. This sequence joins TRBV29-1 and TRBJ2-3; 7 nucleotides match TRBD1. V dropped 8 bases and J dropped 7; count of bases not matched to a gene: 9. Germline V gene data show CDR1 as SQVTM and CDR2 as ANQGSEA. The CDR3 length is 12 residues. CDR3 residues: CSSKGAGNTQYF. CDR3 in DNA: TGCAGCTCCAAGGGGGCCGGGAATACGCAGTATTTT.

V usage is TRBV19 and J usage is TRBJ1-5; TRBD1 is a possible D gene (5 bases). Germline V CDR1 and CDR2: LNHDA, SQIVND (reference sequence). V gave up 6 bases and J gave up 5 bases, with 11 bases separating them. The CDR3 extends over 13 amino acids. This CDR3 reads CASRLGRDQPQHF. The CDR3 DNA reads TGTGCCAGTAGGCTGGGGCGAGATCAGCCCCAGCATTTT.